These 24 T cell receptor beta chains were all obtained from the same sample, sequenced in a study of human T cells and chemical hapten exposure. Time point in this sample: pre-sensitization, week 0. The treatment: therapeutic diphenylcyclopropenone sensitization with weekly scalp DPC. One entry per CDR3 protein results from TCRdb running MiXCR on the RACE reads. The data hold about 40,000 distinct CDR3 sequences, with approximately 10% observed a single time. This sample comprised whole blood, obtained in connection with sensitization to the hapten diphenylcyclopropenone (DPC). The receptors shown here come from a young man with alopecia areata. Some clones in this sample may be carry-over from other donors' samples.

This clonotype was counted between two and nine times. J is TRBJ1-1 and V is TRBV2; D possibly corresponds to TRBD1 (5 bases). The CDR3 sequence is 13 residues long. V lost 7 bases, J lost 0 bases, and 9 bases lay in between. Per germline, CDR1 SNHLY and CDR2 FYNNEI. CDR3 in DNA: TGTGCCAGCATCTTAGGGGTGAACACTGAAGCTTTCTTT. Translated, it gives CASILGVNTEAFF.

This clonotype occurred many times. This chain connects TRBV20-1 to TRBJ1-5; TRBD1 matches at 9 bases. CDR1 is DFQATT, CDR2 SNEGSKA, per germline (reference sequence). J gave up 3 bases and V 6 bases, and 12 bases lay outside the gene matches. This CDR3 contains 16 residues. This CDR3 reads CSAKNPGQGFNQPQHF. CDR3 bases: TGCAGTGCCAAAAACCCGGGACAGGGCTTCAATCAGCCCCAGCATTTT.

There are a few counts of this clonotype. V and J are TRBV5-1 and TRBJ2-7, with 10 nucleotides matching TRBD1. The CDR3 extends over 14 amino acids. J lost 5 bases, V lost 2 bases, and 4 bases had no gene match. In germline, CDR1 is SGHRS, CDR2 YFSETQ. The CDR3 region has the DNA TGCGCCAGCAGCTTATGGACAGGGGGAGACGAGCAGTACGTC. Encoded protein: CASSLWTGGDEQYV.

The chain uses TRBV19 and TRBJ1-5, with D possibly being TRBD1 (6 bases). Germline CDR1 reads LNHDA; CDR2 reads SQIVND (reference sequence). The V end lost 5 bases, the J end lost 0 bases, and 26 bases lay between the germline ends. The CDR3 contains 20 residues. The CDR3 spells CASSSQGVGQGRVSNQPQHF. The CDR3 DNA reads TGTGCCAGTAGTTCCCAAGGAGTGGGCCAGGGGAGAGTTAGCAATCAGCCCCAGCATTTT.

This clonotype was counted ten times or more. V usage is TRBV12-3 or TRBV12-4 and J usage is TRBJ1-1, with D unclear. The CDR3 totals 13 residues. Trimming removed 6 bases at V and 0 bases at J, with 8 bases between. The CDR3 DNA reads TGTGCCAGCAGCAGGCAGATGAACACTGAAGCTTTCTTT. As protein: CASSRQMNTEAFF.

This clonotype has ten or more counts. This sequence joins TRBV2 and TRBJ2-2, with 11 positions matching TRBD2. The CDR3 contains 17 residues. Germline V lookup: CDR1 SNHLY, CDR2 FYNNEI. V shed 7 bases and J 2 bases; nucleotides not matched to a gene: 9. The CDR3 DNA reads TGTGCCAGCAATACGCCGGGACTAGCGGAAAACACCGGGGAGCTGTTTTTT. Its protein is CASNTPGLAENTGELFF.

A few counts support this clonotype. This chain connects TRBV12-3 or TRBV12-4 to TRBJ1-1, with no clear D. V dropped 3 bases and J dropped 3 bases, with 8 bases sitting between them. The CDR3 has 13 residues. In DNA, the CDR3 is TGTGCCAGCAGTTTGCAGGCCTACACTGAAGCTTTCTTT. Protein: CASSLQAYTEAFF.

The chain joins TRBV3-1 to TRBJ1-1; possible D gene TRBD1, 5 bases. The germline V and J ends were trimmed by 4 bases and 3 bases, with 15 bases remaining between them. The CDR3 is made up of 15 amino acids. Looked up from germline, CDR1 is LGHDT and CDR2 is YNNKEL (reference sequence). CDR3: CASSLASGRDTEAFF. CDR3 in DNA: TGTGCCAGCAGCCTTGCTTCAGGGCGAGACACTGAAGCTTTCTTT.

This clonotype was detected ten times or more. V and J are TRBV6-2 or TRBV6-3 and TRBJ2-1; D not certain. Germline V lookup: CDR1 MNHEY, CDR2 SVGEGT. This CDR3 spans 15 amino acids. V gave up 8 bases and J gave up 4 bases, with 18 bases separating them. CDR3 in amino acids: CASATRPPTYNEQFF. The CDR3, as DNA: TGTGCCAGCGCAACAAGGCCCCCTACTTACAATGAGCAGTTCTTC.

CDR3 bases: TGCAGCGTCCCCAGCGGGGGGCCAGATACGCAGTATTTT. Encoded protein: CSVPSGGPDTQYF. The genes are TRBV29-1 and TRBJ2-3, with TRBD2 identical over 9 bases. Germline trimming cut 6 bases from V and 4 bases from J; bases unmatched to any gene: 5. This CDR3 comprises 13 residues. Germline-derived CDR1 and CDR2 are SQVTM and ANQGSEA.

This chain joins TRBV28 and TRBJ2-3, with 8 bases aligning to TRBD2. CDR1 and CDR2 (germline): MDHEN, SYDVKM. The CDR3 extends over 15 amino acids. V was clipped by 3 bases and J by 5 bases; unmatched bases: 7. CDR3 amino acids: CASSFHGRAIDTQYF. The CDR3, as DNA: TGTGCCAGCAGTTTCCACGGGAGGGCCATAGATACGCAGTATTTT.

This clonotype has ten or more counts. The gene calls are TRBV4-3 and TRBJ1-5; maybe TRBD1 (5 bases). Trimming stripped 2 bases from V and 0 bases from J, with 11 bases between. The CDR3 consists of 16 residues. From germline, CDR1 is LGHNA and CDR2 YSLEER. CDR3 loop: CASSQNGADSNQPQHF. The CDR3 DNA reads as TGCGCCAGCAGCCAAAACGGGGCGGATAGCAATCAGCCCCAGCATTTT.

This clonotype came up a few times. V usage is TRBV6-1 and J usage is TRBJ1-6, with D possibly being TRBD1 (6 bases). The CDR3 has 15 amino acids. The germline CDR1 and CDR2 sequences are MNHNS and SASEGT. The V gene lost 1 base and the J gene lost 2 bases, with 6 bases spanning the gap. In DNA, the CDR3 is TGTGCCAGCAGTGAAGAGGGGGCCTATAATTCACCCCTCCACTTT. Amino acids: CASSEEGAYNSPLHF.

CDR3 amino acids: CASSLAMGTSYEQYF. The CDR3 bases are TGCGCCAGCAGCTTGGCCATGGGCACCTCCTACGAGCAGTACTTC. The gene calls are TRBV5-1 and TRBJ2-7; D gene unclear. Germline CDR1 is SGHRS and CDR2 is YFSETQ. The CDR3 is 15 residues long. Trimming removed 0 bases at V and 0 bases at J, with 10 bases between. Full variable domain (outside the CDR3, taken from reference TRBV5-1 and TRBJ2-7): KAGVTQTPRYLIKTRGQQVTLSCSPISGHRSVSWYQQTPGQGLQFLFEYFSETQRNKGNFPGRFSGRQFSNSRSEMNVSTLELGDSALYLCASSLAMGTSYEQYFGPGTRLTVT.

In its sample, this clonotype was seen a few times. The chain combines TRBV11-2 with TRBJ2-5, with D maybe TRBD1 (6 bases). The CDR3 length is 15 residues. Trimming stripped 1 base from V and 0 bases from J, with 9 bases between. Germline loops: CDR1 SGHAT, CDR2 FQNNGV. The CDR3 loop reads CASSLVTGNQETQYF. The DNA for the CDR3 is TGTGCCAGCAGCTTAGTAACAGGGAACCAAGAGACCCAGTACTTC.

This clonotype was counted a few times. V is TRBV10-3 and J is TRBJ2-2, with D perhaps TRBD1 or TRBD2 (5 bases each). Germline CDR1 is ENHRY and CDR2 is SYGVKD. The CDR3 spans 15 residues. Trimming removed 4 bases from V and 0 bases from J, with 9 bases in between. CDR3 nucleotide sequence: TGTGCCATCAGTGTTGGGGGAGCGAACACCGGGGAGCTGTTTTTT. This encodes CAISVGGANTGELFF.

This clonotype was counted ten times or more. This chain joins TRBV29-1 and TRBJ2-7; maybe TRBD2 (6 bases). Trimming shortened V by 7 bases and J by 0 bases, and 13 bases separated the two germline ends. This CDR3 region has 13 residues. Looked up from germline, CDR1 is SQVTM and CDR2 is ANQGSEA. In DNA, the CDR3 is TGCAGCGCTGTTAGCGGAGACTCCTACGAGCAGTACGTC. The encoded protein is CSAVSGDSYEQYV.

This clonotype was seen ten or more times. The J gene is TRBJ2-3, the V gene TRBV20-1; 14 bases are shared with TRBD2. The CDR3 has 15 residues. With 6 bases clipped from V and 4 bases from J, the junction kept 6 bases outside the gene matches. Germline lookup yields CDR1 DFQATT and CDR2 SNEGSKA (reference sequence). For the CDR3, the DNA is TGCAGTGCCAGGACTAGCGGGAGGTGGGCAGATACGCAGTATTTT. It translates to CSARTSGRWADTQYF.

With respect to this clonotype: Possible read error: a much larger clone is one base away. This CDR3 is missing its conserved last phenylalanine or tryptophan, likely due to a read error. CDR3 nucleotide sequence: TGCGCCAGCTGCCCGGGACAGGGGAACCCAGATACGCAGTATCTT. This codes for CASCPGQGNPDTQYL. This rearrangement joins TRBV23-1 to TRBJ2-3, with 10 positions matching TRBD1. TRBV23-1 is labeled an ORF, and its function is uncertain. Trimming at V came to 8 bases and at J to 4 bases, leaving 9 bases not matched to a gene. This CDR3 region has 15 residues.

This clonotype was seen at least ten times. The chain links TRBV12-3 or TRBV12-4 to TRBJ1-5, with D unresolved. The V end was cut by 2 bases, the J end by 4 bases, with 6 bases between. The length of the CDR3 is 13 residues. CDR3 residues: CASSLRGNQPQHF. CDR3 nucleotide sequence: TGTGCCAGCAGTTTAAGAGGGAATCAGCCCCAGCATTTT.

The table lists this clonotype with a count of one. V usage is TRBV28 and J usage is TRBJ2-2, with unresolved D. Germline V lookup: CDR1 MDHEN, CDR2 SYDVKM. Trimming took 6 bases from V and 8 from J, leaving 4 bases between them. This CDR3 has 10 residues. CDR3 protein: CASRSGELFF. CDR3 bases: TGTGCCAGCAGATCAGGGGAGCTGTTTTTT.

This clonotype was found many times. This chain uses TRBV20-1 with TRBJ2-1; TRBD2 matches 11 bases. Germline V lookup: CDR1 DFQATT, CDR2 SNEGSKA (reference sequence). After removal of 3 bases from V and 3 bases from J, the junction contained 4 bases not matched to a gene. This CDR3 comprises 15 residues. The CDR3 sequence: CSASPTSGSYNEQFF. The CDR3 DNA reads as TGCAGTGCTAGTCCTACTAGCGGGAGCTACAATGAGCAGTTCTTC.

This clonotype appeared many times. The chain uses TRBV13 and TRBJ2-5; D gene uncertain. Germline V gene data show CDR1 as PRHDT and CDR2 as FYEKMQ (reference sequence). Trimming took 5 bases from V and 5 from J, leaving 12 bases between them. The CDR3 is 13 residues long. CDR3 loop: CASSPDRLETQYF. CDR3 in DNA: TGTGCCAGCAGCCCGGACCGGCTGGAGACCCAGTACTTC.

The chain has TRBV7-9 and TRBJ1-1; D unclear. The germline V and J ends were trimmed by 3 bases and 0 bases, with 11 bases remaining between them. The germline CDR1 and CDR2 sequences are SEHNR and FQNEAQ (reference sequence). There are 15 residues in the CDR3. The DNA for the CDR3 is TGTGCCAGCAGCTTGGTCGGCAGTTTGAACACTGAAGCTTTCTTT. This translates into CASSLVGSLNTEAFF.